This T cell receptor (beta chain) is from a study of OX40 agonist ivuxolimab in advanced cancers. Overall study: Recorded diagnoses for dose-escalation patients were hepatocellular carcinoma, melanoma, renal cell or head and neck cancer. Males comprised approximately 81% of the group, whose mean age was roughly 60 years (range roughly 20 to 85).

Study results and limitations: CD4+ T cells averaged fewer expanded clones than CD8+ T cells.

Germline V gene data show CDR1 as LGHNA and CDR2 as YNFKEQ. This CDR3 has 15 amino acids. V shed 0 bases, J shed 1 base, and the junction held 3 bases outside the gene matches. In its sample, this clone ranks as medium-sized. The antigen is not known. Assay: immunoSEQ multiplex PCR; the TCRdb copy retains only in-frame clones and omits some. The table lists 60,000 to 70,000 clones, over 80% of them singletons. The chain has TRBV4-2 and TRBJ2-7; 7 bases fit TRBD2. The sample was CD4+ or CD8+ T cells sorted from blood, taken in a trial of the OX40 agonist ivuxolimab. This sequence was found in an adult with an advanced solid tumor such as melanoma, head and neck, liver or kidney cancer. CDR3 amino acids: CASSQDEGGSYEQYF. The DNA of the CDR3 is TGTGCCAGCAGCCAAGATGAGGGAGGGTCCTACGAGCAGTACTTC.